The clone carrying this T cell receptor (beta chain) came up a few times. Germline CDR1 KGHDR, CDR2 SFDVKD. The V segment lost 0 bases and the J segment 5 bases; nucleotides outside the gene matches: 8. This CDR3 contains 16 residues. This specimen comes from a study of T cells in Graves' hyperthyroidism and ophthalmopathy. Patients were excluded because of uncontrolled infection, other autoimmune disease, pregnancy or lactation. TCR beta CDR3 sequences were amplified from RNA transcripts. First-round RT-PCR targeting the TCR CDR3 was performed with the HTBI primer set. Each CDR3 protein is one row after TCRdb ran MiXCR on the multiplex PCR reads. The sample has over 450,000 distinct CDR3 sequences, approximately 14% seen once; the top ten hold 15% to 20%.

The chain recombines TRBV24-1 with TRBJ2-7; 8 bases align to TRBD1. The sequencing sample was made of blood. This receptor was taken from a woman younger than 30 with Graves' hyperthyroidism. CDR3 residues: CATSDLKQGAMDEQYF. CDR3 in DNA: TGTGCCACCAGTGATTTGAAGCAGGGGGCGATGGACGAGCAGTACTTC.